The sequence of this T cell receptor (beta chain) was determined in a study of technical replicates of blood from four donors. Sequenced by immunoSEQ multiplex PCR; TCRdb stores in-frame clones only, minus some. The repertoire holds under 70,000 clones, with roughly 90% as singletons. Sequenced input: PBMCs. This clonotype was sampled from a human donor in good health. Some clones in this sample may be carry-over from other donors' samples.

The CDR3 region is CASSEIAGGSYNEQFF. In nucleotides, the CDR3 is TGTGCCAGCAGCGAGATAGCGGGGGGGTCCTACAATGAGCAGTTCTTC. The chain carries TRBV5-6 and TRBJ2-1; 11 nucleotides match TRBD2. Germline values: CDR1 SGHDT, CDR2 YYEEEE. Trimming cost V 4 bases and J 1 base; bases outside gene matches: 4. The CDR3 is made up of 16 amino acids.